This T cell receptor beta chain was identified in a study of T cell clusters in autoimmune cytopenias. General observations from the study: Comparing secondary cytopenia with chronic lymphocytic leukemia showed no cluster-lack signature, apparently masked by lymphoma repertoire. Primary autoimmune cytopenia patients appeared to lack physiological T cell clusters present in healthy donors. Healthy donors had around 3.1-fold more exclusive TRB clusters than active autoimmune hepatitis patients.

TRB was amplified by touch-down multiplex PCR, primer pools A and B combined. TCRdb reprocessed the multiplex PCR reads and keeps a single row for each CDR3 protein, giving no DNA. In all, the sample yields 10,000 to 15,000 distinct CDR3 sequences. TRB was amplified from about 250 ng of peripheral blood genomic DNA per sample. Per the germline V gene, CDR1 is SGHRS and CDR2 is YFSETQ. This CDR3 has 16 amino acids. Turning to this clonotype: What it binds is not known.

The same data also went into a second study, on T cell repertoires in aging, cancer and after chemotherapy. From that second work: Compared with age-matched healthy donors, untreated hematological or solid cancer patients showed higher blood TCR clonality.

The sequenced material came from peripheral blood. The sequence came from a human donor in good health. The chain couples TRBV5-1 to TRBJ2-1; TCRdb's assignment of TRBD1 cannot be checked, as there is no DNA. CDR3 region: CASSLQGSRWVNEQFF.